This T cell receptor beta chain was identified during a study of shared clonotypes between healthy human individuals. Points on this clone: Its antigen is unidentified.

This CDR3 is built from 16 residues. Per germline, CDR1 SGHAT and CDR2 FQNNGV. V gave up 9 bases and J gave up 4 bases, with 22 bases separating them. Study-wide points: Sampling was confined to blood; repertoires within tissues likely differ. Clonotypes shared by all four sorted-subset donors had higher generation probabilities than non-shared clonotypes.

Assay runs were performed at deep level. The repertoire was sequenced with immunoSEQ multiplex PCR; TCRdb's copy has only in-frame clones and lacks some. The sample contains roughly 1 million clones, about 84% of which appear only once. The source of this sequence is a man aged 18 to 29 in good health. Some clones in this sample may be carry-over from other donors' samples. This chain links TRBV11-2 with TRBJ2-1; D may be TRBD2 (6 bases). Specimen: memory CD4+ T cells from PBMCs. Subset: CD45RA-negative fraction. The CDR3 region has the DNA TGTGCCAGTAGGTCCTGGGGGGAGGTTACTTACAATGAGCAGTTCTTC. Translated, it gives CASRSWGEVTYNEQFF.